This T cell receptor beta chain was obtained from a study of T cell responses to AZD1222 COVID-19 vaccine. The study, taken as a whole, reports: Just a handful of people given AZD1222 tested seropositive at baseline. Following two doses of AZD1222, Spike-specific TCR breadth and depth rose. Repertoire sampling was restricted to post-peak T cell response timepoints. Regions left unmutated in variants are reportedly the target of nearly half of spike-specific TCRs.

The CDR3 sequence is 13 residues long. Trimming removed 0 bases from V and 8 bases from J, with 10 bases in between. Per germline, CDR1 LGHNA and CDR2 YNFKEQ. Profiled with immunoSEQ multiplex PCR; TCRdb holds only in-frame clones, not every one. The sample yields more than 140,000 clones, about nine tenths seen once. The count of this clone is one. Its antigen is currently unknown. The sample was peripheral blood, taken on day 0 of AZD1222 vaccination. This TCR was sampled from an adult in good health. The chain links TRBV4-2 to TRBJ1-2; D remains ambiguous. CDR3 DNA: TGTGCCAGCAGCCAAGAACCCCCCGGAGGCTACACCTTC. It is translated as CASSQEPPGGYTF.